These 7 T cell receptor beta chains share one sample of origin, sequenced in a study of blood T cell repertoires in COVID-19. Assay used: immunoSEQ multiplex PCR; TCRdb lists only in-frame clones, some missing. In the table there are 120,000 to 150,000 clones, 85% to 90% of which are singletons. Sample: peripheral blood. The receptors stem from a woman older than 75 with acute or convalescent COVID-19.

CDR3: CASSYPIRGKNEKLFF. The CDR3 DNA is TGTGCCAGCAGTTACCCAATCAGAGGGAAGAATGAAAAACTGTTTTTT. The chain links TRBV6-2 or TRBV6-3 to TRBJ1-4, with D unclear. V shed 2 bases and J shed 5 bases, with 15 bases lying between them. The germline gives CDR1 MNHEY, CDR2 SVGEGT. This CDR3 spans 16 amino acids.

The chain has TRBV16 and TRBJ1-2; D is unclear. The germline V gene has CDR1 KGHSY and CDR2 FQNENV. CDR3 length: 14 residues. Deletions cut 7 bases from V and 5 bases from J, with 17 bases between. The CDR3 spells CASTEGGNTYGYTF. The DNA for the CDR3 is TGTGCCAGCACCGAAGGCGGGAACACTTATGGCTACACCTTC.

The V call is TRBV19, the J call TRBJ1-2, with 7 bases lining up with TRBD1. CDR3 size: 13 residues. V was pared by 6 bases and J by 4 bases, with 5 bases of the junction left unmatched. Germline CDR1 reads LNHDA; CDR2 reads SQIVND (reference sequence). The CDR3 DNA is TGTGCCAGTAGAGGGACAGCCATCTATGGCTACACCTTC. It is translated as CASRGTAIYGYTF.

There are a few counts of this clone. The gene calls are TRBV3-1 (or the pseudogene TRBV3-2) and TRBJ2-2; possibly TRBD2 for D (6 bases). V dropped 6 bases and J dropped 4 bases, with 9 bases sitting between them. CDR1 LGHDT and CDR2 YNNKEL come from the germline V gene (reference sequence). The CDR3 consists of 13 residues. The CDR3 DNA reads TGTGCCAGCAGATCGGAGGGCACCGGGGAGCTGTTTTTT. This gives the protein CASRSEGTGELFF.

The V and J genes are TRBV24-1 and TRBJ2-1, with 12 positions matching TRBD1. V was pared by 4 bases and J by 9 bases, with 9 bases of the junction left unmatched. The CDR3 has 16 amino acids. The germline V gene encodes CDR1 KGHDR and CDR2 SFDVKD. The CDR3 reads CATSESGTGGFGEQFF. The CDR3 coding sequence is TGTGCCACCAGTGAGTCCGGGACAGGGGGCTTTGGTGAGCAGTTCTTC.

V usage is TRBV30 and J usage is TRBJ2-5, with 12 positions matching TRBD1. Losses at the gene ends were 2 bases for V and 4 bases for J; bases not matched to a gene: 2. The CDR3 has 14 amino acids. CDR1 is GTSNPN and CDR2 is SVGIG in the germline V gene (reference sequence). Here the CDR3 reads CAWSRDRGLETQYF. DNA of the CDR3: TGTGCCTGGAGTCGGGACAGGGGGCTAGAGACCCAGTACTTC.

V and J are TRBV10-3 and TRBJ1-2, with D maybe TRBD1 (6 bases). This CDR3 contains 13 residues. V shed 4 bases and J shed 5 bases, with 11 bases lying between them. Germline CDR1 reads ENHRY; CDR2 reads SYGVKD. CDR3 nucleotides: TGTGCCATCAGTGCAGGGGTCGGGTATGGCTACACCTTC. It specifies CAISAGVGYGYTF.